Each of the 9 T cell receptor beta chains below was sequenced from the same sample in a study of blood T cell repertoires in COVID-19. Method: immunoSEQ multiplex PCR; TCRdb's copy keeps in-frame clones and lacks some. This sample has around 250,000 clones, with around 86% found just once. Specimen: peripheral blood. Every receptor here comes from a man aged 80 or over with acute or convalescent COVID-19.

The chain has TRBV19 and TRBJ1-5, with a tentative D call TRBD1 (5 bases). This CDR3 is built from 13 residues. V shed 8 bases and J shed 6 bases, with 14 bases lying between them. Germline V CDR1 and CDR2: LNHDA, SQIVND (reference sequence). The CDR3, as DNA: TGTGCCAGTGGAACGGGGGGTAGTCAGCCCCAGCATTTT. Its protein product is CASGTGGSQPQHF.

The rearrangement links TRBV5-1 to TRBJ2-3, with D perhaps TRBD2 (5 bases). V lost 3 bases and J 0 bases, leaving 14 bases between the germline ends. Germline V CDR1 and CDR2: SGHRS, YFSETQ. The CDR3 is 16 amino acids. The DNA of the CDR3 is TGCGCCAGCAGCTCCGGGATACTCGCTAGCACAGATACGCAGTATTTT. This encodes CASSSGILASTDTQYF.

The CDR3 sequence is CASSLLQTRDTEAFF. CDR3 bases: TGTGCCAGCTCCCTACTGCAGACTCGAGACACTGAAGCTTTCTTT. This chain links TRBV18 with TRBJ1-1, with no clear D. The CDR3 sequence is 15 residues long. Germline V lookup: CDR1 KGHSH, CDR2 LQKENI. Trimming took off 6 bases at V and 3 bases at J, with 17 bases between the two ends.

CDR3 DNA sequence: TGTGCCAGTAGCCCTCGGGGGGGACAGGGGGACACAGATACGCAGTATTTT. Its translation: CASSPRGGQGDTDTQYF. The genes are TRBV19 and TRBJ2-3; TRBD1 matches at 11 bases. Germline loops: CDR1 LNHDA, CDR2 SQIVND (reference sequence). The V gene end was trimmed by 6 bases and the J gene end by 2 bases; junction bases not matched to a gene: 10. This CDR3 contains 17 residues. The full variable domain, its missing parts supplied by reference TRBV19 and TRBJ2-3, is DGGITQSPKYLFRKEGQNVTLSCEQNLNHDAMYWYRQDPGQGLRLIYYSQIVNDFQKGDIAEGYSVSREKKESFPLTVTSAQKNPTAFYLCASSPRGGQGDTDTQYFGPGTRLTVL.

CDR3 loop: CASSPEIQETQYF. In DNA form, the CDR3 reads TGTGCCAGCTCACCGGAGATCCAAGAGACCCAGTACTTC. The chain recombines TRBV18 with TRBJ2-5; D gene unclear. V lost 3 bases and J lost 1, with 6 bases in between. Germline V gene data show CDR1 as KGHSH and CDR2 as LQKENI. This CDR3 spans 13 amino acids.

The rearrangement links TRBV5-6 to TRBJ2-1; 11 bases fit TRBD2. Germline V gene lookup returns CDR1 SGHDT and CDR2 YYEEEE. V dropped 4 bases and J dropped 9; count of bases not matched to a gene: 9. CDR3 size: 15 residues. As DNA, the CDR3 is TGTGCCAGCAGCCGAGAACTAGCGGGGGCCGGTGAGCAGTTCTTC. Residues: CASSRELAGAGEQFF.

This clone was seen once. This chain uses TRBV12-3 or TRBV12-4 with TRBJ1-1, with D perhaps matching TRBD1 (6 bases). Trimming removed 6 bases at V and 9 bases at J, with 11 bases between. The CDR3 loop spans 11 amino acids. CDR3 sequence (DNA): TGTGCCAGCAGCCAGACAGGTAAAGCTTTCTTT. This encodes CASSQTGKAFF.

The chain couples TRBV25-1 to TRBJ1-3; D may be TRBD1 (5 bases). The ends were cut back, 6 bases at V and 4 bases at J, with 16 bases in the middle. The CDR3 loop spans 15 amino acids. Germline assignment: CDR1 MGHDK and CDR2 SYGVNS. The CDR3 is CASRSPGVAGNTIYF. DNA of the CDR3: TGTGCCAGCAGGTCCCCGGGGGTTGCGGGAAACACCATATATTTT.

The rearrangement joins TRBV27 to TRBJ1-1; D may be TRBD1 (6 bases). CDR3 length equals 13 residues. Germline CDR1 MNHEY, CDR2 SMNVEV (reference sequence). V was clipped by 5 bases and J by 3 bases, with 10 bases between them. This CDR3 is CASSLQGYTEAFF. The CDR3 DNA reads TGTGCCAGCAGTCTACAGGGATACACTGAAGCTTTCTTT.